These 18 T cell receptor beta chains came from one sample sequenced in a study of cytomegalovirus exposure and HLA in healthy donors. This PCR relied on a set of 60 Vbeta primers and 13 Jbeta primers. Sequenced by immunoSEQ multiplex PCR; TCRdb stores in-frame clones only, minus some. Here the sample spans under 200,000 clones, about 71% being singletons. Sequencing input: PBMCs. The receptor source for this set is a woman in her 30s in good health and CMV-seronegative.

The genes are TRBV5-1 and TRBJ2-2; D is possibly TRBD1 (6 bases). CDR1 SGHRS and CDR2 YFSETQ come from the germline V gene. CDR3 size: 20 residues. With 4 bases removed from V and 6 bases from J, the gap between germline ends came to 31 bases. The CDR3 coding sequence is TGCGCCAGCAGCCACCGGACAGTCATCAACCTTTTGGATGACGCCGGGGAGCTGTTTTTT. As protein: CASSHRTVINLLDDAGELFF.

The rearrangement uses TRBV5-4 and TRBJ2-5, with TRBD2 as a possible D gene (6 bases). Per the germline V gene, CDR1 is SGHNT and CDR2 is YYREEE (reference sequence). The V end lost 4 bases, the J end lost 1 base, and 11 bases lay between the germline ends. The CDR3 loop spans 14 amino acids. The CDR3 DNA reads as TGTGCCAGCAGCGCTGGGACTGTCCAAGAGACCCAGTACTTC. Protein: CASSAGTVQETQYF.

The chain has TRBV5-1 and TRBJ1-1, with D unresolved. Germline V gives CDR1 SGHRS, CDR2 YFSETQ. With 2 bases removed from V and 8 bases from J, the gap between germline ends came to 19 bases. The CDR3 length is 15 residues. CDR3 coding DNA: TGCGCCAGCAGCTTATCTGGCGCAGGCACCTCGGAAGCTTTCTTT. It encodes CASSLSGAGTSEAFF.

This clone has only a few counts. V gene TRBV25-1 combines with J gene TRBJ2-1, with TRBD2 as a possible D gene (6 bases). V was cut by 4 bases and J by 6 bases, with 22 bases left in between. CDR3 length equals 17 residues. Germline V gene lookup returns CDR1 MGHDK and CDR2 SYGVNS. The CDR3 region is CASSASEGRDRFNEQFF. CDR3 nucleotide sequence: TGTGCCAGCAGTGCCTCGGAGGGCAGGGACCGTTTCAATGAGCAGTTCTTC.

The chain combines TRBV7-2 with TRBJ2-2; D is undetermined. Germline V gene lookup returns CDR1 SGHTA and CDR2 FQGNSA. Trimming stripped 2 bases from V and 8 bases from J, with 3 bases between. The CDR3 totals 11 residues. The CDR3 is CASSLSGELFF. The CDR3 DNA reads as TGTGCCAGCAGCTTATCAGGGGAGCTGTTTTTT. Filled out from reference TRBV7-2 and TRBJ2-2, the complete variable domain reads GAGVSQSPSNKVTEKGKDVELRCDPISGHTALYWYRQSLGQGLEFLIYFQGNSAPDKSGLPSDRFSAERTGGSVSTLTIQRTQQEDSAVYLCASSLSGELFFGEGSRLTVL.

The V gene is TRBV19, the J gene TRBJ2-1, with a possible D match to TRBD1 (6 bases). CDR1 LNHDA and CDR2 SQIVND come from the germline V gene (reference sequence). V was shortened by 5 bases and J by 3 bases, with 14 bases between the two germline ends. The CDR3 loop spans 15 amino acids. CDR3 DNA sequence: TGTGCCAGTAGTCTAACAGGGCCGGACTACAATGAGCAGTTCTTC. It codes for CASSLTGPDYNEQFF.

The J gene is TRBJ1-5, the V gene TRBV2; 9 nucleotides match TRBD1. CDR1 and CDR2 (germline): SNHLY, FYNNEI. V shed 11 bases and J 3 bases; nucleotides not matched to a gene: 11. The CDR3 consists of 15 residues. The CDR3 spells CAPKGTGKSNQPQHF. Written as DNA, the CDR3 is TGTGCCCCTAAGGGGACAGGGAAATCCAATCAGCCCCAGCATTTT.

The rearrangement joins TRBV9 to TRBJ2-2, with 10 positions matching TRBD2. The trim removed 4 bases at V and 1 base at J, leaving 4 bases unmatched. The CDR3 is made up of 16 amino acids. The V gene's germline CDR1 is SGDLS and CDR2 YYNGEE. CDR3 in amino acids: CASSPSGRENTGELFF. The CDR3 DNA sequence: TGTGCCAGCAGCCCGAGCGGGAGGGAGAACACCGGGGAGCTGTTTTTT.

CDR3 sequence: CASSIIGSNDEQFF. DNA for the CDR3: TGTGCCAGTAGTATTATTGGGAGTAACGATGAGCAGTTCTTC. The chain combines TRBV19 with TRBJ2-1, with D perhaps matching TRBD2 (5 bases). V dropped 3 bases and J dropped 8 bases, with 14 bases sitting between them. The CDR3 extends over 14 amino acids. In germline, CDR1 is LNHDA, CDR2 SQIVND (reference sequence).

The chain combines TRBV9 with TRBJ2-1, with D possibly matching TRBD1 (5 bases). The V gene lost 3 bases and the J gene lost 3 bases, with 19 bases spanning the gap. This CDR3 has 17 amino acids. CDR1 is SGDLS and CDR2 is YYNGEE in the germline V gene. CDR3 in DNA: TGTGCCAGCAGCGCACGACAAGGGGCCGTGAGCTACAATGAGCAGTTCTTC. Translating it yields CASSARQGAVSYNEQFF.

This chain links TRBV9 with TRBJ2-7, with no clear D. Trimming shortened V by 0 bases and J by 5 bases, and 3 bases separated the two germline ends. Germline values: CDR1 SGDLS, CDR2 YYNGEE. This CDR3 is 11 amino acids long. The CDR3 DNA reads TGTGCCAGCAGCGTAGGGCACGAGCAGTACTTC. The encoded protein is CASSVGHEQYF.

The V gene is TRBV7-9, the J gene TRBJ2-5; 12 bases agree with TRBD2. Germline assignment: CDR1 SEHNR and CDR2 FQNEAQ (reference sequence). The trim removed 4 bases at V and 5 bases at J, leaving 8 bases unmatched. This CDR3 has 16 residues. CDR3 sequence reads: CASSYTRLAGVETQYF. DNA of the CDR3: TGTGCCAGCAGCTACACCAGACTAGCGGGAGTTGAGACCCAGTACTTC.

The genes are TRBV6-5 and TRBJ2-5; D is undetermined. Germline values: CDR1 MNHEY, CDR2 SVGAGI. Between the trimmed V and J ends, which lost 5 bases and 0 bases, there was a span of 10 bases. This CDR3 has 14 residues. As DNA, the CDR3 is TGTGCCAGCAGTACCGGTCCTTACCAAGAGACCCAGTACTTC. It is translated as CASSTGPYQETQYF.

This clone was seen a handful of times. The rearrangement uses TRBV4-3 and TRBJ2-2, with D uncertain. The V gene lost 1 base and the J gene lost 4 bases, with 4 bases spanning the gap. CDR1 is LGHNA and CDR2 is YSLEER in the germline V gene. The CDR3 sequence is 13 residues long. CDR3 nucleotides: TGCGCCAGCAGCCAAGTCGGCACCGGGGAGCTGTTTTTT. This codes for CASSQVGTGELFF.

The V and J genes are TRBV9 and TRBJ1-1; the match to TRBD1 covers 10 bases. The CDR3 runs 14 residues. The germline V gene encodes CDR1 SGDLS and CDR2 YYNGEE. V lost 5 bases to trimming and J lost 3 bases; unmatched junction nucleotides: 4. The CDR3 sequence: CASSRTGGYTEAFF. DNA for the CDR3: TGTGCCAGCAGTAGGACAGGGGGGTACACTGAAGCTTTCTTT.

This rearrangement joins TRBV2 to TRBJ2-5; tentatively, D is TRBD2 (6 bases). From germline, CDR1 is SNHLY and CDR2 FYNNEI. V shed 7 bases and J shed 6 bases, with 18 bases lying between them. CDR3 length: 14 residues. The CDR3 loop is CASTRGGGTQTQYF. Here the CDR3 DNA reads TGTGCCAGCACCCGAGGTGGAGGGACTCAGACCCAGTACTTC.

This chain joins TRBV9 and TRBJ1-1; D possibly corresponds to TRBD1 (6 bases). From germline, CDR1 is SGDLS and CDR2 YYNGEE. The CDR3 is made up of 14 amino acids. V was pared by 3 bases and J by 6 bases, with 15 bases between. CDR3 protein: CASSALQGRAEAFF. The CDR3 DNA follows: TGTGCCAGCAGCGCCCTACAGGGAAGGGCTGAAGCTTTCTTT.

The genes are TRBV29-1 and TRBJ2-3, with 10 bases identical to TRBD2. The trim removed 5 bases at V and 1 base at J, leaving 6 bases unmatched. The CDR3 runs 15 residues. Germline V gives CDR1 SQVTM, CDR2 ANQGSEA. Here the CDR3 DNA reads TGCAGCGTTAGATCGGGGACTAGCGGCACAGATACGCAGTATTTT. This codes for CSVRSGTSGTDTQYF.